This TCR beta chain was obtained from a study of blood T cell repertoires in COVID-19. As for the study in general: Sources were T cells, B-cell-depleted T cells, or PBMCs; the material itself was cDNA or gDNA.

V shed 2 bases, J shed 4 bases, and the junction held 3 bases outside the gene matches. The CDR3 is 14 residues long. CDR1 GTSNPN and CDR2 SVGIG come from the germline V gene (reference sequence). Clones were sequenced by immunoSEQ multiplex PCR, and TCRdb holds only the in-frame ones, with some missing. The sample lists roughly 52,000 clones, around 84% occurring once. The chain uses TRBV30 and TRBJ2-5; 11 nucleotides align to TRBD2. This TCR was recovered from a human donor in a cohort sampled during active or convalescent COVID-19. The sample was peripheral blood. The CDR3: CAWSRLAGSETQYF. The CDR3 coding sequence is TGTGCCTGGAGTAGACTAGCGGGGTCAGAGACCCAGTACTTC.